In this sample, the clone carrying this TCR beta chain turned up a few times. The sample belongs to a study of blood T cell repertoires in COVID-19. On the study more broadly: Donors in the United States, Italy and Spain gave samples during acute or convalescent COVID-19.

As handled by the study authors: Scientists estimated how many nucleated cells there were by amplifying reference gene primers. Clones were sequenced by immunoSEQ multiplex PCR, and TCRdb holds only the in-frame ones, with some missing. The DNA gave D and trimming, while V, J and clone size come from that table. The sample includes some 260,000 clones, about 80% of them seen just once. The CDR3 is made up of 14 amino acids. The V end was cut by 0 bases, the J end by 5 bases, with 7 bases between. From germline, CDR1 is LGHDT and CDR2 YNNKEL (reference sequence). The receptor was isolated from a woman aged 80 or over with acute or convalescent COVID-19. J is TRBJ2-2 and V is TRBV3-1 (or the pseudogene TRBV3-2); D may be TRBD2 (5 bases). The material sequenced was peripheral blood. CDR3 DNA sequence: TGTGCCAGCAGCCAAGAAGGGAGTACCGGGGAGCTGTTTTTT. This sequence encodes CASSQEGSTGELFF.